This T cell receptor (beta chain) was sequenced for a study of cytomegalovirus exposure and HLA in healthy donors. Regarding the study as a whole: Some segments of the V type, notably TRBV6-2 and TRBV6-3, were excluded as indistinguishable.

Healthy bone marrow donors formed the donor group. Amplification used 60 Vbeta primers and 13 Jbeta primers. Libraries were prepared by immunoSEQ multiplex PCR; TCRdb keeps only in-frame clonotypes and omits some of them. The profile shows roughly 31,000 clones, approximately 62% of them singletons. The V segment lost 3 bases and the J segment 2 bases; nucleotides outside the gene matches: 4. The germline CDR1 and CDR2 sequences are SGHTA and FQGTGA. The CDR3 covers 15 residues. Turning to this clone: The antigen remains unidentified.

The V call is TRBV7-3, the J call TRBJ2-5; 9 nucleotides match TRBD2. The TCR sequence derives from a male donor in good health and CMV-seropositive. The sequenced sample was PBMCs. CDR3 DNA: TGTGCCAGCAGCTTGGCTAGCGGGGTACAAGAGACCCAGTACTTC. Its protein product is CASSLASGVQETQYF.